This TCR beta chain was documented in a study of PD-L1 blockade in urothelial cancer (dated by TCRdb to 2015 to 2018). Some background on the complete study: All patients started therapy in about 2014 and received atezolizumab 1,200 mg intravenously every 3 weeks. Blood samples gave a median of 141,255 T cells and 80,000 or so unique TCRs, with a median clonality of around 0.08. Twenty-nine patients had pretreatment blood TCR-seq, some 25 had at least one posttreatment blood collection, and some 25 had tumor TCR-seq. Pretreatment tumor samples and matched peripheral blood, collected serially before and after atezolizumab treatment, underwent TCR sequencing. The study was an exploratory multi-omic analysis of somatic, immune and clinical correlates of response to PD-L1 blockade with atezolizumab in urothelial cancer. About 90% of the 29 patients were identified as males with urothelial cancer of bladder origin, and a prior smoking history was reported by 18 of 29 patients. Progression-free survival longer than 6 months counted as durable clinical benefit, and TCR features were additionally tested against both progression-free and overall survival. Durable clinical benefit was achieved by nine patients but not by the remaining 20. Whole exome sequencing and RNA sequencing of pretreatment tumors were performed alongside TCR sequencing in the same patients. An ECOG performance status of 0 or 1 was recorded for the patients, and 0 to 3 prior chemotherapy regimens had been received by the patients. Blood samples were analyzed at 3 weeks after treatment start (second dose) and at 6 weeks after treatment start. Overall study results and their limits: Because the sample size was small (n ≈ 30) and many of the analyses were exploratory, the results are meant to be hypothesis-generating. Improved progression-free and overall survival was associated with having pretreatment peripheral blood TCR clonality below the median. Among patients with durable benefit, tumor-associated TCR clones showed greater expansion in peripheral blood 3 weeks after treatment started (n = 22, p = 0.022).

CDR1 is given as LNHDA and CDR2 as SQIVND, both from the germline V gene (reference sequence). There are 13 amino acids in the CDR3, from cysteine to phenylalanine inclusive. The CDR3 DNA has 39 bases and is translated from base 1. Deletion took 4 bases off V and 8 bases off J, with a span of 12 bases between the germline ends. What the time point label conveys for this sample: pretreatment peripheral blood. A total of 29 patients with locally advanced or metastatic urothelial carcinoma, treated at Memorial Sloan Kettering on a trial protocol, made up the cohort. Peripheral blood mononuclear cells were collected pretreatment and during treatment, at between 1 and 8 total time points per patient. The Qiagen DNeasy Blood extraction kit was used to purify genomic DNA from total PBMCs and tumor samples. PBMCs were collected pretreatment and during treatment, and were isolated and stored as previously described.

For this clone: The antigen it binds to is not known. Within one base of it there is no much larger clone, and no base qualities were kept.

Synthetic TCR analog templates were spiked into each PCR so that absolute template abundance could be estimated from read counts. Using the immunoSEQ assay, TCRbeta CDR3 regions were amplified from genomic DNA with bias-controlled V and J gene primers. Sequencing of rearranged TCRbeta segments was performed at approximately 20X coverage. For the original study's pipeline: Clustering was used to correct sequencing errors, and CDR3s were annotated against IMGT so that V, D and J genes could be assigned. Only productive TCRbeta rearrangements were used in downstream analyses, excluding out-of-frame or stop-codon sequences. To compute clonality, Shannon entropy was normalized by the log of the number of unique productive sequences and then subtracted from one. Clones differing between time points or between blood and tumor were identified using Fisher's exact test with Benjamini-Hochberg correction, with an adjusted p below 0.01 applied as the threshold. TCRdb obtained this table from immuneACCESS and retained in-frame rearrangements with V and J assigned. These tables miss some clones; where compared with another copy, unresolved V genes account for less than half of the shortfall, and the remainder is unexplained. Clone size and V and J calls were adopted from that table, with D and trimming inferred from the DNA. In all, the sample holds 30,000 to 50,000 clones, and 80% to 95% of those were seen once. In total, the top ten clones hold approximately 10% of the sample.

The sample here was PBMCs, taken around atezolizumab (anti-PD-L1) treatment. This sequence uses TRBV19 and TRBJ2-1; the D gene is not confidently resolved. The source of this sequence is a woman aged 55-70 years with urothelial cancer. The CDR3 here reads CASSKMPQDEQFF. The sequence in DNA is TGTGCCAGTAGTAAGATGCCTCAGGATGAGCAGTTCTTC.